Sequencing of this T cell receptor (beta chain) was carried out in a study of shared clonotypes between healthy human individuals. Using immunoSEQ multiplex PCR, the repertoire was profiled, and TCRdb retains in-frame clones only, with some absent. The sample records about 470,000 clones, roughly 77% being singletons. CDR3 length equals 15 residues. Germline V gives CDR1 SGDLS, CDR2 YYNGEE. V was pared by 6 bases and J by 4 bases, with 14 bases between. Sequenced sample: PBMCs. This TCR came from a woman aged 40 to 55 in good health. Some clones in this sample may be carry-over from other donors' samples. This chain connects TRBV9 to TRBJ2-6; TRBD1 is a possible D gene (5 bases). The CDR3 DNA follows: TGTGCCAGCACACCCAGGGAAGGAGGGGCCAACGTCCTGACTTTC. Translated, it gives CASTPREGGANVLTF.